A single sample gave rise to the 20 T cell receptor beta chains below, sequenced in a study of T cell repertoires in cytomegalovirus infection. TCRdb re-analysed the reads in MiXCR, keeping a single row per CDR3 protein. The profile shows around 49,000 distinct CDR3 sequences, over 15% of them singletons. Their cognate antigens are unknown. This specimen consisted of CD8+ T cells from cultured PBMCs, obtained from culture after CMV antigen stimulation. All receptors come from a human donor in good health (CMV status not recorded). Some clones in this sample may be carry-over from other donors' samples.

The chain employs TRBV9 and TRBJ2-1, with D unclear. Trimming took 4 bases from V and 0 from J, leaving 11 bases between them. CDR3 length: 15 amino acids. Germline values: CDR1 SGDLS, CDR2 YYNGEE. The CDR3 is CASSPPISSYNEQFF. The CDR3 coding sequence is TGTGCCAGCAGCCCACCTATAAGCTCCTACAATGAGCAGTTCTTC.

A few counts support this clonotype. V is TRBV7-6 and J is TRBJ1-4; no clear D. V shed 4 bases and J shed 0 bases, with 9 bases lying between them. The CDR3 contains 15 residues. In germline, CDR1 is SGHVS, CDR2 FNYEAQ. The CDR3 sequence is CASSSIAATNEKLFF. The CDR3 nucleotides read TGTGCCAGCAGCTCAATAGCCGCAACTAATGAAAAACTGTTTTTT.

This chain connects TRBV29-1 to TRBJ2-3; possibly TRBD2 for D (5 bases). The CDR3 length is 15 residues. Trimming removed 1 base at V and 10 bases at J, with 21 bases between. Germline assignment: CDR1 SQVTM and CDR2 ANQGSEA. The CDR3 protein is CSVEALAGTSSPQYF. The DNA of the CDR3 is TGCAGCGTTGAAGCCCTAGCCGGAACCTCCTCTCCGCAGTATTTT.

This clonotype was seen a handful of times. The chain links TRBV6-6 to TRBJ1-1, with D tentatively TRBD1 (6 bases). Looked up from germline, CDR1 is MNHNY and CDR2 is SVGAGI (reference sequence). The CDR3 sequence is 15 residues long. Trimming took off 2 bases at V and 2 bases at J, with 12 bases between the two ends. The CDR3 loop reads CASSYTGAGNTEAFF. CDR3 coding DNA: TGTGCCAGCAGTTACACGGGGGCGGGAAACACTGAAGCTTTCTTT.

This clonotype has a handful of counts. The chain uses TRBV15 and TRBJ2-7; TRBD2 might be the D (6 bases). With 0 bases removed from V and 3 bases from J, the gap between germline ends came to 12 bases. The CDR3 runs to 15 residues. Per the germline V gene, CDR1 is LNHNV and CDR2 is YYDKDF (reference sequence). The CDR3 DNA reads as TGTGCCACCAGCAGAGATACTGGGGGGTTCTACGAGCAGTACTTC. Protein sequence: CATSRDTGGFYEQYF. Drawing the rest from reference TRBV15 and TRBJ2-7, the complete variable domain is DAMVIQNPRYQVTQFGKPVTLSCSQTLNHNVMYWYQQKSSQAPKLLFHYYDKDFNNEADTPDNFQSRRPNTSFCFLDIRSPGLGDTAMYLCATSRDTGGFYEQYFGPGTRLTVT.

The chain links TRBV27 to TRBJ2-1; either TRBD1 or TRBD2 may supply D (5 bases each). The CDR3 has 14 residues. The germline CDR1 and CDR2 sequences are MNHEY and SMNVEV (reference sequence). Trimming removed 8 bases at V and 4 bases at J, with 15 bases between. CDR3 in DNA: TGTGCCAGCGGGTGGGACCAGCGATACAATGAGCAGTTCTTC. Translation gives CASGWDQRYNEQFF.

CDR3 nucleotides: TGTGCCACTGGGGGTAACTATGGCTACACCTTC. Translation gives CATGGNYGYTF. The chain links TRBV2 to TRBJ1-2; a possible D gene is TRBD1 (5 bases). V shed 10 bases and J shed 1 base, with 7 bases lying between them. Germline loops: CDR1 SNHLY, CDR2 FYNNEI. This CDR3 is built from 11 residues.

This clonotype was picked up a small number of times. The J gene is TRBJ2-5, the V gene TRBV7-6, with TRBD2 identical over 14 bases. CDR3 length equals 17 residues. Per germline, CDR1 SGHVS and CDR2 FNYEAQ. Losses at the gene ends were 5 bases for V and 0 bases for J; bases not matched to a gene: 5. The CDR3 reads CASSEGTSGGYQETQYF. CDR3 DNA: TGTGCCAGCAGCGAAGGGACTAGCGGGGGATACCAAGAGACCCAGTACTTC.

This chain links TRBV5-4 with TRBJ2-7, with 9 bases fitting TRBD1. J lost 1 base, V lost 3 bases, and 8 bases had no gene match. Germline values: CDR1 SGHNT, CDR2 YYREEE (reference sequence). The CDR3 loop spans 16 amino acids. Here the CDR3 reads CASSSGTGLLSYEQYF. In DNA, the CDR3 is TGTGCCAGCAGCTCCGGGACAGGGCTTTTATCCTACGAGCAGTACTTC. Supplemented by reference TRBV5-4 and TRBJ2-7, the full variable domain reads ETGVTQSPTHLIKTRGQQVTLRCSSQSGHNTVSWYQQALGQGPQFIFQYYREEENGRGNFPPRFSGLQFPNYSSELNVNALELDDSALYLCASSSGTGLLSYEQYFGPGTRLTVT.

About this clonotype: Mismatch with germline at one junction end may stem from a read error. The V gene is TRBV10-3, the J gene TRBJ1-1; 7 bases fit TRBD1. Germline loops: CDR1 ENHRY, CDR2 SYGVKD. The CDR3 covers 18 residues. The DNA of the CDR3 is TGTGACATCAGTCCGCGTGCGGGCAGGGGGGCTATGAACACTGAAGCTTTCTTT. It specifies CDISPRAGRGAMNTEAFF.

This sequence joins TRBV7-2 and TRBJ2-1, with TRBD1 matching over 9 bases. V dropped 2 bases and J dropped 8; count of bases not matched to a gene: 13. CDR1 SGHTA and CDR2 FQGNSA come from the germline V gene. CDR3 length: 17 amino acids. CDR3 sequence: CASSLSYWGQGIDEQFF. DNA for the CDR3: TGTGCCAGCAGCTTAAGCTATTGGGGACAGGGTATCGATGAGCAGTTCTTC.

The chain carries TRBV11-2 and TRBJ2-1, with 10 bases that match TRBD2. Germline V gene lookup returns CDR1 SGHAT and CDR2 FQNNGV. This CDR3 is built from 18 residues. V shed 11 bases and J 1 base; nucleotides not matched to a gene: 17. CDR3 DNA sequence: TGTGCCGCCGGCGGAGACGCTAGCGGGAGCTTTTCCTACAATGAGCAGTTCTTC. Protein sequence: CAAGGDASGSFSYNEQFF.

This clonotype was detected a few times. The chain links TRBV7-2 to TRBJ1-1; D remains unclear. This CDR3 comprises 16 residues. Trimming removed 0 bases from V and 0 bases from J, with 11 bases in between. Germline-derived CDR1 and CDR2 are SGHTA and FQGNSA. The CDR3 sequence: CASSLARNSMNTEAFF. The CDR3 DNA reads as TGTGCCAGCAGCTTAGCGCGAAACAGCATGAACACTGAAGCTTTCTTT.

This clonotype was seen more than once but under ten times. This chain links TRBV6-8 with TRBJ1-5; TRBD1 matches 9 bases. The CDR3 contains 16 residues. CDR1 and CDR2 from the germline V gene are MNHGY and SAAAGT. V trimming: 6 bases; J trimming: 2 bases; junction bases outside the gene matches: 8. CDR3 protein: CASSVPGQGGNQPQHF. CDR3 nucleotides: TGTGCCAGCAGCGTGCCGGGACAGGGCGGCAATCAGCCCCAGCATTTT.

The rearrangement links TRBV7-9 to TRBJ2-4; TRBD2 matches at 10 bases. The CDR3 is 16 residues long. J was trimmed by 6 bases and V by 5 bases; bases with no gene match: 10. The germline V gene encodes CDR1 SEHNR and CDR2 FQNEAQ (reference sequence). The CDR3 DNA is TGTGCCAGCAGCCCCCAAAGCGGGAGGGCCCGAAACATTCAGTACTTC. It is translated as CASSPQSGRARNIQYF.

This clonotype is medium-sized. V is TRBV7-8 and J is TRBJ2-7; 8 nucleotides align to TRBD1. The germline gives CDR1 SGHVS, CDR2 FQNEAQ. The CDR3 has 16 residues. J was trimmed by 8 bases and V by 2 bases; bases with no gene match: 14. The DNA of the CDR3 is TGTGCCAGCAGCTTACCGGTCCGAGGGACAGGCCGCAAGCAGTACTTC. Translating gives CASSLPVRGTGRKQYF.

This clonotype was detected a few times. The CDR3, as DNA: TGTGCCAGCAGCTTCGGAGCCAAAAACATTCAGTACTTC. Amino acid sequence: CASSFGAKNIQYF. This chain joins TRBV11-2 and TRBJ2-4; no definite D call. The ends were cut back, 3 bases at V and 0 bases at J, with 3 bases in the middle. The germline V gene has CDR1 SGHAT and CDR2 FQNNGV. This CDR3 contains 13 residues. Supplemented by reference TRBV11-2 and TRBJ2-4, the full variable domain reads EAGVAQSPRYKIIEKRQSVAFWCNPISGHATLYWYQQILGQGPKLLIQFQNNGVVDDSQLPKDRFSAERLKGVDSTLKIQPAKLEDSAVYLCASSFGAKNIQYFGAGTRLSVL.

This chain uses TRBV12-5 with TRBJ1-6; D is unresolved. V lost 3 bases, J lost 10 bases, and 16 bases lay in between. Germline V lookup: CDR1 LGHNT, CDR2 FRNRAP. The CDR3 has 15 residues. The CDR3 coding sequence is TGTGCTAGTGGTTTAGGAAGCGGGCGAAGCTCACCCCTCCACTTT. Translating gives CASGLGSGRSSPLHF. Filled out from reference TRBV12-5 and TRBJ1-6, the complete variable domain reads DARVTQTPRHKVTEMGQEVTMRCQPILGHNTVFWYRQTMMQGLELLAYFRNRAPLDDSGMPKDRFSAEMPDATLATLKIQPSEPRDSAVYFCASGLGSGRSSPLHFGNGTRLTVT.

The gene calls are TRBV24-1 and TRBJ1-5; D ambiguous. The germline V gene has CDR1 KGHDR and CDR2 SFDVKD. The V end was cut by 7 bases, the J end by 3 bases, with 9 bases between. The CDR3 sequence is 13 residues long. The CDR3 region is CATSPGHNQPQHF. CDR3 nucleotides: TGTGCCACCAGCCCGGGCCACAATCAGCCCCAGCATTTT.

V gene TRBV7-2 combines with J gene TRBJ1-5; 10 nucleotides line up with TRBD1. The V gene's germline CDR1 is SGHTA and CDR2 FQGNSA. This CDR3 has 15 amino acids. V shed 1 base, J shed 9 bases, and the junction held 6 bases outside the gene matches. CDR3 bases: TGTGCCAGCAGCTTAGGGGACAGGGGCCTACTGCCCCAGCATTTT. It encodes CASSLGDRGLLPQHF.